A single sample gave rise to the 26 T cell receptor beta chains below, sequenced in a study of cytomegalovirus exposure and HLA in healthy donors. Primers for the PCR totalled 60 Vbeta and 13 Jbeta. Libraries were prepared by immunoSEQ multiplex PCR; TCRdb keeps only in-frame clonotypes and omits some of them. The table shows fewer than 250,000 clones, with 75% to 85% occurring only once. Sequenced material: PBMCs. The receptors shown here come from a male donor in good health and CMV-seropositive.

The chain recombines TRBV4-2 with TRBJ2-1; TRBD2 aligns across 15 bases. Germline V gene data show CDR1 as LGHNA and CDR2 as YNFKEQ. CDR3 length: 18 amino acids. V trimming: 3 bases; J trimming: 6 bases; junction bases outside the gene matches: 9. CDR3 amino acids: CASSQGLAGGGAGNEQFF. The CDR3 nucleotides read TGTGCCAGCAGCCAGGGACTAGCGGGAGGTGGTGCGGGCAATGAGCAGTTCTTC.

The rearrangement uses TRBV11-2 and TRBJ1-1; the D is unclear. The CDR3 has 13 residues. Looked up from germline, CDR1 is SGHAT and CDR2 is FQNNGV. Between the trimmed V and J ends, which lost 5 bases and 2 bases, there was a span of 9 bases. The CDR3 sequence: CASSPSENTEAFF. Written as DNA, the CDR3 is TGTGCCAGCAGCCCCAGCGAAAACACTGAAGCTTTCTTT.

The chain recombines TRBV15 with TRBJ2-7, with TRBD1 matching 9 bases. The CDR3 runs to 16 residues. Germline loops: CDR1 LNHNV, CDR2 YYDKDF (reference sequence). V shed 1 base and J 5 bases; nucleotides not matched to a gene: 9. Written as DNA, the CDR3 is TGTGCCACCAGCAGAGCTCGCGGACAGGGGATCCACGAGCAGTACTTC. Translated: CATSRARGQGIHEQYF.

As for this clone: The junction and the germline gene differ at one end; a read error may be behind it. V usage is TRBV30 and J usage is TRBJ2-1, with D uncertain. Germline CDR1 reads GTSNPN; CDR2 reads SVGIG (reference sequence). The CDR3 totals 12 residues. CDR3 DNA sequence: TGTGCCTGGAGTTTGACATCTACCATTCGGCTCTTC. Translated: CAWSLTSTIRLF.

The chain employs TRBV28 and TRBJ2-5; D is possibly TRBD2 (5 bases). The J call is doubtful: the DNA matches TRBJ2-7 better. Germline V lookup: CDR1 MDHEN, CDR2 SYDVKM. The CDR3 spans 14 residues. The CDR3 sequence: CASSSPSGFYEQYF. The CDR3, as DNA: TGTGCCAGCAGTTCTCCTTCGGGATTCTACGAGCAGTACTTC.

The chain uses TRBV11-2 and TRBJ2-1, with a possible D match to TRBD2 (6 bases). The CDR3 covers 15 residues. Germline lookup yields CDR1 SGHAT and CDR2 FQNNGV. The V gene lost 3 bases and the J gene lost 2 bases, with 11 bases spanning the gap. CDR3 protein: CASSFGTPTYNEQFF. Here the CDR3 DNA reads TGTGCCAGCAGCTTTGGGACTCCAACCTACAATGAGCAGTTCTTC. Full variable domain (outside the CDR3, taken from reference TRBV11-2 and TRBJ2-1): EAGVAQSPRYKIIEKRQSVAFWCNPISGHATLYWYQQILGQGPKLLIQFQNNGVVDDSQLPKDRFSAERLKGVDSTLKIQPAKLEDSAVYLCASSFGTPTYNEQFFGPGTRLTVL.

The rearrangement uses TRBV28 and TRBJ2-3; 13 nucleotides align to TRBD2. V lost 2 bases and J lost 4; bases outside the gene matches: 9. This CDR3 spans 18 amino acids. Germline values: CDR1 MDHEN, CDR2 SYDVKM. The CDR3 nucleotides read TGTGCCAGCAGTTTAAGGTTACTAGCGGGAGGGTCGGCAGATACGCAGTATTTT. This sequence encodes CASSLRLLAGGSADTQYF.

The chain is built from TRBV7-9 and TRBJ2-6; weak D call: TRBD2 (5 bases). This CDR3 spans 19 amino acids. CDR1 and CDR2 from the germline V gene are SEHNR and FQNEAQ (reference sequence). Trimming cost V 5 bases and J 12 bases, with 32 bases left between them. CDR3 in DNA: TGTGCCAGCAGCCCTCGTGCAAGCGAGGGCGCGTCGCTACGACTCGTCCTGACTTTC. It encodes CASSPRASEGASLRLVLTF.

In DNA form, the CDR3 reads TGTGCCATCAGTGAGTCCAAGCGGGGGGCCTACGAGCAGTACTTC. It is translated as CAISESKRGAYEQYF. This rearrangement joins TRBV10-3 to TRBJ2-7, with 9 bases lining up with TRBD2. V shed 0 bases, J shed 2 bases, and the junction held 2 bases outside the gene matches. Germline V gene lookup returns CDR1 ENHRY and CDR2 SYGVKD. The CDR3 is 15 amino acids.

The CDR3 protein is CASGRGGGNQETQYF. The CDR3 DNA follows: TGCGCCAGCGGCCGGGGCGGGGGCAACCAAGAGACCCAGTACTTC. The gene calls are TRBV5-1 and TRBJ2-5, with D perhaps matching TRBD2 (7 bases). With 7 bases removed from V and 0 bases from J, the gap between germline ends came to 16 bases. Germline V gene lookup returns CDR1 SGHRS and CDR2 YFSETQ. CDR3 length: 15 amino acids. Variable domain in full (rest from reference TRBV5-1 and TRBJ2-5): KAGVTQTPRYLIKTRGQQVTLSCSPISGHRSVSWYQQTPGQGLQFLFEYFSETQRNKGNFPGRFSGRQFSNSRSEMNVSTLELGDSALYLCASGRGGGNQETQYFGPGTRLLVL.

In DNA form, the CDR3 reads TGTGCCAGCAGCTCTGCAGGGGCCAATGGCTACACCTTC. Encoded protein: CASSSAGANGYTF. The chain links TRBV27 to TRBJ1-2; a weak D match, TRBD1 (6 bases). V was cut by 6 bases and J by 6 bases, with 14 bases left in between. Germline V gene data show CDR1 as MNHEY and CDR2 as SMNVEV (reference sequence). The CDR3 consists of 13 residues.

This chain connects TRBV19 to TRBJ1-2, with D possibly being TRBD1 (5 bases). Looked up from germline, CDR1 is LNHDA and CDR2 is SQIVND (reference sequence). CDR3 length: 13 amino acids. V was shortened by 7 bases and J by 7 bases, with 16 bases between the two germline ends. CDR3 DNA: TGTGCCAGTAAGACAGACTTCCCCTGTGGCTACACCTTC. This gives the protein CASKTDFPCGYTF.

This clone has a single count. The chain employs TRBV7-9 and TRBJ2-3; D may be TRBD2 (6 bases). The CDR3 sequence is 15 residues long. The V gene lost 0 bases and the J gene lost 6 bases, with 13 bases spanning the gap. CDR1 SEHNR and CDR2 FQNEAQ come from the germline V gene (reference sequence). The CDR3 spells CASSLAGGEADTQYF. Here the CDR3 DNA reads TGTGCCAGCAGCTTAGCTGGAGGGGAGGCGGATACGCAGTATTTT.

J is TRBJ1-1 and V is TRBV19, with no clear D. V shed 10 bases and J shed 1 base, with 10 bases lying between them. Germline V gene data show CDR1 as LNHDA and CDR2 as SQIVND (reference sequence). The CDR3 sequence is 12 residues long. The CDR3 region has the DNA TGTGCCACCTGGCGAGGGAACACTGAAGCTTTCTTT. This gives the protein CATWRGNTEAFF.

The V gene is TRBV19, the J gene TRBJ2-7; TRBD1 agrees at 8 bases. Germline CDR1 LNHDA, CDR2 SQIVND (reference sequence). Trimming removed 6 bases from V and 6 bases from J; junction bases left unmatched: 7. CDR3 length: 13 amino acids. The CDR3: CASRETGGSEQYF. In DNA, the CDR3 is TGTGCCAGTAGGGAAACAGGGGGAAGCGAGCAGTACTTC.

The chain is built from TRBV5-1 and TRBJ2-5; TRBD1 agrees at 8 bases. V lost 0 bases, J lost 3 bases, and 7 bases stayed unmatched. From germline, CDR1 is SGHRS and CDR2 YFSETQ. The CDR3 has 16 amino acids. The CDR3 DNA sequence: TGCGCCAGCAGCTTGGCCAGACAGGGGCTGGAAGAGACCCAGTACTTC. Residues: CASSLARQGLEETQYF.

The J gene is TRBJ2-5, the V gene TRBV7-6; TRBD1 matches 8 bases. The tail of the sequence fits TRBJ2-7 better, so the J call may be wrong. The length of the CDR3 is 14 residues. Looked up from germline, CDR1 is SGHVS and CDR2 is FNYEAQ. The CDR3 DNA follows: TGTGCCAGCAGCTTGACAGGGGTTGGGTACGAGCAGTACTTC. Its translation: CASSLTGVGYEQYF.

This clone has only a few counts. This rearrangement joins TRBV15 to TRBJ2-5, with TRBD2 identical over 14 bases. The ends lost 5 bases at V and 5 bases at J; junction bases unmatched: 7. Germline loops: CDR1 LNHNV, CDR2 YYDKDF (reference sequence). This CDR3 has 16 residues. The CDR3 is CATSLGLAGAFETQYF. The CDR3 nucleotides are TGTGCCACCAGCCTGGGACTAGCGGGGGCTTTTGAGACCCAGTACTTC. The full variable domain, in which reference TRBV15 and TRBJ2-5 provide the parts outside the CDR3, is DAMVIQNPRYQVTQFGKPVTLSCSQTLNHNVMYWYQQKSSQAPKLLFHYYDKDFNNEADTPDNFQSRRPNTSFCFLDIRSPGLGDTAMYLCATSLGLAGAFETQYFGPGTRLLVL.

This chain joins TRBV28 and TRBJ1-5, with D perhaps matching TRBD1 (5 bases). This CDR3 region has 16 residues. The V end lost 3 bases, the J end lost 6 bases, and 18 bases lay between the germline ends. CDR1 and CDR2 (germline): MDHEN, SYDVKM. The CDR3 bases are TGTGCCAGCAGTTTTCGTCAGGGCCTCTCGGTTCAGCCCCAGCATTTT. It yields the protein CASSFRQGLSVQPQHF.

The CDR3 coding sequence is TGTGCCAGAGACAGCTACGAGCAGTACTTC. Residues: CARDSYEQYF. The J gene is TRBJ2-7, the V gene TRBV7-2; perhaps TRBD1 as D (5 bases). Germline V CDR1 and CDR2: SGHTA, FQGNSA. V dropped 9 bases and J dropped 3 bases, with 6 bases sitting between them. The CDR3 is 10 residues long.

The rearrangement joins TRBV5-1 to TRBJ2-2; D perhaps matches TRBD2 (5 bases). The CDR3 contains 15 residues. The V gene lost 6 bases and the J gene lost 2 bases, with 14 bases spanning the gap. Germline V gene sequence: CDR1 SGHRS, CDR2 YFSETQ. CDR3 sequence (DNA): TGCGCCAGCACCTCGGGATCTTTAAACACCGGGGAGCTGTTTTTT. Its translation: CASTSGSLNTGELFF.

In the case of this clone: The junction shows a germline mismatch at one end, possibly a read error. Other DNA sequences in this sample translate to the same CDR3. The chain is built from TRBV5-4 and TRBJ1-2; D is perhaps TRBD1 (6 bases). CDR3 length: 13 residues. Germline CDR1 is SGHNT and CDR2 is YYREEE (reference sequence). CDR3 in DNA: TGCGCCAGCAGTGTGGACAGAAACTATGGCTACACCTTC. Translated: CASSVDRNYGYTF.

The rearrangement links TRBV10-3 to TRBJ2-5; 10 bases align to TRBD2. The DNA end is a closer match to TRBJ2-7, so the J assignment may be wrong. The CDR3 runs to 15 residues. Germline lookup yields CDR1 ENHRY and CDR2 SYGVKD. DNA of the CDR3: TGTGCCATCAGTGACCTAGCGGGGGTAACCTACGAGCAGTACTTC. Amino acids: CAISDLAGVTYEQYF.

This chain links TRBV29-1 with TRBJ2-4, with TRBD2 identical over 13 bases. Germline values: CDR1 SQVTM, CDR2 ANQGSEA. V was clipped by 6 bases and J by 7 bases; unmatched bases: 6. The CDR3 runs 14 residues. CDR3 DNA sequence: TGCAGCGTCAACGGACTAGCGGGAGCGAACATTCAGTACTTC. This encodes CSVNGLAGANIQYF.

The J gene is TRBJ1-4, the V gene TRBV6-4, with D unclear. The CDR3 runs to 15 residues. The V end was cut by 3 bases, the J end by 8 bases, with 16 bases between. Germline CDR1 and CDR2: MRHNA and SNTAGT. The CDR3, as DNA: TGTGCCAGCAGTGATAGAGGGTTCGTCATCGAAAAACTGTTTTTT. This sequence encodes CASSDRGFVIEKLFF.

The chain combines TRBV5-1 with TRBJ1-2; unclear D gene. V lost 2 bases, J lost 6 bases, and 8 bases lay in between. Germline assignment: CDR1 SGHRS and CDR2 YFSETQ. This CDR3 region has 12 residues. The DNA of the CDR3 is TGCGCCAGCAGCTTTGAAAGAGATGGCTACACCTTC. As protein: CASSFERDGYTF.